This T cell receptor (beta chain) is drawn from a study of follicular helper T cells after annual influenza vaccination. Regarding the study as a whole: Each annual vaccination recalled recurring oligoclonal ICOS+CD38+ cTfh clonotypes.

Some clones are missing from TCRdb's copy, which holds only in-frame ones; the method was immunoSEQ multiplex PCR. The profile covers approximately 9,300 clones, with 80% to 90% appearing a single time and 0.47% taken by the ten largest. Time point given: 2015-2016 season, 7 days after influenza vaccination. Germline CDR1 and CDR2: LNHDA and SQIVND (reference sequence). There are 16 residues in the CDR3. The ends lost 9 bases at V and 5 bases at J; junction bases unmatched: 10. In the case of this clone: The target antigen is unknown.

The source is an adult who received the influenza vaccine. This chain connects TRBV19 to TRBJ2-1, with TRBD2 matching 13 bases. The specimen comprised CXCR5+ CD38- circulating T follicular helper cells from blood, sampled 7 days after influenza vaccination. The subset: circulating Tfh, non-naive CD4+CXCR5+PD-1+ (ICOS+CD38+ or ICOS-CD38-). CDR3 amino acids: CARTSGGPTLNNEQFF. The CDR3 DNA reads TGTGCCAGGACTAGCGGGGGGCCAACTTTAAACAATGAGCAGTTCTTC.